This T cell receptor (beta chain) is drawn from a study of T and B cells in COVID-19 patients. Study overall: Recovered patients mostly had mild to moderate COVID-19 managed as outpatients.

Each TRB amplification used about 230-550 ng of genomic DNA from blood. The CDR3 has 13 residues. Germline V gene data show CDR1 as SGHDT and CDR2 as YYEEEE. V lost 4 bases and J lost 2, with 8 bases in between. TRB rearrangements were amplified by multiplex PCR with BIOMED2 TRB-A/B primers. Each CDR3 protein gets one entry after TCRdb re-called the multiplex PCR reads with MiXCR. The table records around 12,000 distinct CDR3 sequences, about 31% of them present only once. Of note for this clonotype: The antigen is undetermined.

Study-level results: Patients with COVID-19 reportedly showed strongly skewed T cell receptor beta variable and joining gene usage.

The sequenced sample consisted of blood. The V call is TRBV5-6, the J call TRBJ2-3; D gene unclear. The sequence was obtained from a human donor who had recovered from COVID-19. CDR3 sequence: CASSVGPTDTQYF. Written as DNA, the CDR3 is TGTGCCAGCAGCGTGGGCCCCACAGATACGCAGTATTTT.